Detailed here is one T cell receptor (beta chain). The antigen is undetermined. Using RNA transcripts as the source, TCR beta CDR3 regions were amplified. RT-PCR in the first round (using the HTBI primer set) targeted the TCR CDR3. From the multiplex PCR reads, TCRdb called clonotypes with MiXCR, one entry per CDR3 protein. The table has some 460,000 distinct CDR3 sequences, 15% to 19% seen once. Recently diagnosed hyperthyroidism of less than 2 months' duration affected patients aged 18 to 65. Patients were excluded for uncontrolled infection, other autoimmune disease, pregnancy or lactation. This CDR3 has 14 residues. The germline V gene encodes CDR1 SQVTM and CDR2 ANQGSEA. The germline V and J ends were trimmed by 2 bases and 5 bases, with 16 bases remaining between them. The source of the sample is a study of T cells in Graves' hyperthyroidism and ophthalmopathy. About the research overall: Peripheral blood draws took place at initial diagnosis, ahead of any treatment. Study-wide findings and caveats: Within blood appeared most thyroid clonotypes that had expanded above 0.001.

The chain uses TRBV29-1 and TRBJ2-7; D is perhaps TRBD1 or TRBD2 (6 bases each). This clonotype was obtained from a woman in her late teens or twenties with Graves' hyperthyroidism. The material sequenced was blood. The CDR3 coding sequence is TGCAGCGTTGAAAGGGGGAGGTTAGGGGACGAGCAGTACTTC. Translated, it gives CSVERGRLGDEQYF.